This T cell receptor beta chain was recorded in a study of T cell responses to AZD1222 COVID-19 vaccine (dated by TCRdb to the early 2020s). In the study overall: A total of 233 trial participants underwent TCR sequencing, of whom around 200 received two doses of AZD1222 and about 26 received two doses of the MenACWY control vaccine. Trial participants were enrolled by age into subgroups of 18-55, 56-69 and 70-plus years, and roughly 150, 30 and 60 TCR-sequenced participants, respectively, were included in these subgroups.

The sample holds one count of this clone. Its specific antigen is unknown. Base-call qualities are not available, and no considerably larger clone is one nucleotide away. The research as a whole found: Most participants were white British and females outnumbered males, and the authors suggested that clonal diversity may have been underestimated. The vaccine-associated CD4 TCRs covered the entire spike protein, and the dominant responses fell in regions 160-218 and 743-854. Only a handful of AZD1222 recipients were SARS-CoV-2 seropositive at baseline, limiting conclusions about previously exposed vaccinees. Epitopes outside the regions mutated in the B.1.351 and B.1.1.7 variants were reportedly recognized by nearly half of the unique spike-specific TCRs. After two AZD1222 doses, spike-specific TCR breadth and depth were significantly higher than at day 0 and than in MenACWY recipients. No day 14 peak-response samples were available, so repertoires were characterized only after the peak T cell response. In the small 56-69-year group, the increase in depth fell short of significance, most likely because of low power.

The time point label corresponds to: about 28 days (+/-7) after the second vaccine dose. AZD1222 recipients with second doses at about 4 weeks or about 12 weeks were pooled, because spike-specific TCR depth and breadth did not differ between schedules. Vaccinee samples were obtained from the UK trials COV001 and COV002, which included a single-blind randomized controlled phase 2/3 trial of AZD1222 (ChAdOx1 nCoV-19) in healthy adults. For TCRbeta chain sequencing, PBMC samples from trial participants were taken at day 0 and at day 28 after the second dose. Spanning cysteine to phenylalanine, the CDR3 consists of 16 amino acids. Only the CDR3 DNA stays, 48 bases, in frame from base 1. Trimming takes 3 bases off V and 1 base off J; junction bases not matched to a gene: 5. Based on the germline V gene, the CDR1 and CDR2 sequences are MDHEN and SYDVKM. The CDR3 regions of human TCRbeta chains were analyzed by immunosequencing. The paper's data handling went like this. TCRs in the repertoires were matched against a reference library of SARS-CoV-2-specific TCRs that had been generated with the MIRA antigen-specificity platform. Breadth was defined as the fraction of unique TCRs that were SARS-CoV-2-associated. Depth was defined as the fraction of total T cells that were SARS-CoV-2-associated. Using the MIRA data, each spike-specific TCR was mapped to the spike region that the TCR reacts to and placed in a CD4 or CD8 class. Log10-transformed breadth and depth values were compared by one-way ANOVA with Sidak's multiple comparisons tests. Drawn from immuneACCESS, this table holds only the in-frame rearrangements with V and J called that TCRdb kept. Clones are partly lost; checked studies trace under half to an unresolved V gene and leave the rest unexplained. That table furnishes V, J and clone size, whereas the DNA furnished D and trimming. This sample comprises about 120,000 clones, around 94% of them detected only once. Around 1.6% of the sample rests with the top ten.

The sequence joins TRBV28 to TRBJ2-2, and TRBD1 aligns with 7 junction nucleotides. This TCR derives from an adult who received the AZD1222 COVID-19 vaccine. The starting material was peripheral blood, obtained 28 days after the second AZD1222 dose. The DNA sequence is given as TGTGCCAGCAGTTTCGGGACAGCTCTGAACACCGGGGAGCTGTTTTTT. Its translation is CASSFGTALNTGELFF. The CDR3 plus the reference TRBV28 and TRBJ2-2 genes for the other parts give the full variable domain: DVKVTQSSRYLVKRTGEKVFLECVQDMDHENMFWYRQDPGLGLRLIYFSYDVKMKEKGDIPEGYSVSREKKERFSLILESASTNQTSMYLCASSFGTALNTGELFFGEGSRLTVL.